This entry lists 11 T cell receptor beta chains sequenced from one sample in a study of CD8+ T cells in alopecia areata. It was cDNA, reverse transcribed from extracted RNA, that served as the sequencing template. Repertoires were generated with immunoSEQ multiplex PCR, while TCRdb's copy carries only in-frame clones and drops some. Among 90,000 to 150,000 clones listed, around 61% were seen once. Sequencing was done on a sample of CD4+ T cells sorted from blood. The receptors were gathered from a human donor in good health.

With respect to this clone: The sample carries other DNA sequences with the same CDR3. The rearrangement joins TRBV5-4 to TRBJ1-1; TRBD1 might be the D (5 bases). The germline gives CDR1 SGHNT, CDR2 YYREEE (reference sequence). V lost 0 bases and J 5 bases, leaving 11 bases between the germline ends. This CDR3 has 14 amino acids. The CDR3 DNA follows: TGTGCCAGCAGCTTGGTTGGAGAGGGGACTGAAGCTTTCTTT. Translating it yields CASSLVGEGTEAFF.

The chain uses TRBV20-1 and TRBJ1-2, with 7 bases identical to TRBD1. CDR3 size: 11 residues. V lost 8 bases, J lost 3 bases, and 3 bases stayed unmatched. Germline V gene data show CDR1 as DFQATT and CDR2 as SNEGSKA (reference sequence). The CDR3 sequence is CSPGTDYGYTF. In DNA, the CDR3 is TGCAGTCCCGGGACAGACTATGGCTACACCTTC.

The chain recombines TRBV29-1 with TRBJ1-1; D not certain. V lost 5 bases and J 1 base, leaving 11 bases between the germline ends. The CDR3 has 13 residues. CDR1 and CDR2 from the germline V gene are SQVTM and ANQGSEA. This CDR3 is CSVNRDANTEAFF. The CDR3 bases are TGCAGCGTTAACCGGGATGCGAACACTGAAGCTTTCTTT.

In this sample, this clone turned up a few times. The chain uses TRBV11-1 and TRBJ2-7; possibly TRBD2 for D (6 bases). The CDR3 has 13 residues. The germline V and J ends were trimmed by 3 bases and 4 bases, with 10 bases remaining between them. Germline V gene lookup returns CDR1 SGHAT and CDR2 FQDESV (reference sequence). The CDR3 loop reads CASSFTRGYEQYF. In nucleotides, the CDR3 is TGTGCCAGCAGCTTTACCCGGGGGTACGAGCAGTACTTC.

The J gene is TRBJ2-3, the V gene TRBV6-5; TRBD1 or TRBD2 may be the D gene (5 bases each). V was cut by 5 bases and J by 7 bases, with 19 bases left in between. Germline lookup yields CDR1 MNHEY and CDR2 SVGAGI. The CDR3 has 15 residues. The CDR3 region is CASSTRDLGGHTQYF. The CDR3 nucleotides are TGTGCCAGCAGTACCCGGGACCTAGGTGGGCATACGCAGTATTTT.

The V call is TRBV25-1, the J call TRBJ2-3; possibly TRBD2 for D (6 bases). The germline CDR1 and CDR2 sequences are MGHDK and SYGVNS. Trimming took 3 bases from V and 6 from J, leaving 13 bases between them. The CDR3 covers 14 residues. CDR3 loop: CASSEGGPLDTQYF. The CDR3, as DNA: TGTGCCAGCAGTGAGGGGGGTCCCCTGGATACGCAGTATTTT. Using reference TRBV25-1 and TRBJ2-3 for the parts outside the CDR3, the full variable domain is EADIYQTPRYLVIGTGKKITLECSQTMGHDKMYWYQQDPGMELHLIHYSYGVNSTEKGDLSSESTVSRIRTEHFPLTLESARPSHTSQYLCASSEGGPLDTQYFGPGTRLTVL.

This clone was found once. V usage is TRBV30 and J usage is TRBJ2-6; D is perhaps TRBD2 (6 bases). Germline V lookup: CDR1 GTSNPN, CDR2 SVGIG (reference sequence). The CDR3 spans 21 residues. The V end was cut by 0 bases, the J end by 1 base, with 25 bases between. CDR3 region: CAWSVGPRERIRGSGANVLTF. The DNA for the CDR3 is TGTGCCTGGAGTGTAGGACCGAGGGAAAGAATTCGGGGGTCTGGGGCCAACGTCCTGACTTTC.

This clone was observed a few times. This chain links TRBV29-1 with TRBJ1-2, with 10 bases matching TRBD1. V dropped 5 bases and J dropped 3; count of bases not matched to a gene: 6. CDR1 and CDR2 from the germline V gene are SQVTM and ANQGSEA. This CDR3 has 14 residues. The CDR3 sequence is CSVRPGQGHYGYTF. For the CDR3, the DNA is TGCAGCGTTCGCCCGGGACAGGGGCACTATGGCTACACCTTC.

The rearrangement uses TRBV6-5 and TRBJ1-2; D is ambiguous. Trimming removed 2 bases from V and 8 bases from J, with 18 bases in between. This CDR3 is built from 15 residues. Germline V gene sequence: CDR1 MNHEY, CDR2 SVGAGI. This CDR3 reads CASSYPRVLLGGYTF. The CDR3 DNA follows: TGTGCCAGCAGTTACCCCCGTGTCCTGCTGGGCGGCTACACCTTC.

The V gene is TRBV6-5, the J gene TRBJ2-7; 9 positions agree with TRBD1. The CDR3 runs to 14 residues. J was trimmed by 5 bases and V by 6 bases; bases with no gene match: 8. Per germline, CDR1 MNHEY and CDR2 SVGAGI. CDR3 amino acids: CASRPDRGRHEQYF. The CDR3 nucleotides are TGTGCCAGCAGGCCGGACAGGGGACGCCACGAGCAGTACTTC.

The gene calls are TRBV27 and TRBJ2-7, with TRBD1 matching 7 bases. The length of the CDR3 is 13 residues. CDR1 MNHEY and CDR2 SMNVEV come from the germline V gene (reference sequence). After removal of 4 bases from V and 5 bases from J, the junction contained 5 bases not matched to a gene. The CDR3 DNA reads as TGTGCCAGCAGTTACAGGGGCGGAAACGAGCAGTACTTC. This codes for CASSYRGGNEQYF.